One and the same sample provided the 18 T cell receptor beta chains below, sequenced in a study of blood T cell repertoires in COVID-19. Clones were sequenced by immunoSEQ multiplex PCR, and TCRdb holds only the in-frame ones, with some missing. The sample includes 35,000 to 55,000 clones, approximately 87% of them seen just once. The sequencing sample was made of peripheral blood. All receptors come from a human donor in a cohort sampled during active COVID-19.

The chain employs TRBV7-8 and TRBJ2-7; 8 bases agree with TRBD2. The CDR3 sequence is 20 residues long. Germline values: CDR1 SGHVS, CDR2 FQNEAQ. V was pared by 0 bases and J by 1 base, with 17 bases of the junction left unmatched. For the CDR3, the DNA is TGTGCCAGCAGCTTAGCGGGGCGGCGATCTGGGCGGGAGGTATCCTACGAGCAGTACTTC. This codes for CASSLAGRRSGREVSYEQYF. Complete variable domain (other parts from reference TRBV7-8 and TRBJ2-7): GAGVSQSPRYKVAKRGQDVALRCDPISGHVSLFWYQQALGQGPEFLTYFQNEAQLDKSGLPSDRFFAERPEGSVSTLKIQRTQQEDSAVYLCASSLAGRRSGREVSYEQYFGPGTRLTVT.

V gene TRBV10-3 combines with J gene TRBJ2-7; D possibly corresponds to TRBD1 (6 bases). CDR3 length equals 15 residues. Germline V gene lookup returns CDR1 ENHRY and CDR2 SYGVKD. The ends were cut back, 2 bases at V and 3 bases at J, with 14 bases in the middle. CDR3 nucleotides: TGTGCCATCAGTGAGGGGGGCCCTCCACACTACGAGCAGTACTTC. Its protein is CAISEGGPPHYEQYF.

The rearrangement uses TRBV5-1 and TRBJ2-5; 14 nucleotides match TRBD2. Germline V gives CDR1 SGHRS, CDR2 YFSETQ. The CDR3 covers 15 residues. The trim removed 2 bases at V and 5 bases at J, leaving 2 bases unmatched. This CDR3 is CASSFRLAGGETQYF. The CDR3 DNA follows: TGCGCCAGCAGCTTCCGACTAGCGGGAGGGGAGACCCAGTACTTC. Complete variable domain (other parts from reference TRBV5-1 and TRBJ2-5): KAGVTQTPRYLIKTRGQQVTLSCSPISGHRSVSWYQQTPGQGLQFLFEYFSETQRNKGNFPGRFSGRQFSNSRSEMNVSTLELGDSALYLCASSFRLAGGETQYFGPGTRLLVL.

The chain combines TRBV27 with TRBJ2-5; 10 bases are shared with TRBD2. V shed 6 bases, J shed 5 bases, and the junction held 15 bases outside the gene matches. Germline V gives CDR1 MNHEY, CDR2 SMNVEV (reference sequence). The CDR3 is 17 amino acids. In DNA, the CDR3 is TGTGCCAGCAGCCGACTAGCGGGTAACTCCAAGAAGGAGACCCAGTACTTC. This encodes CASSRLAGNSKKETQYF.

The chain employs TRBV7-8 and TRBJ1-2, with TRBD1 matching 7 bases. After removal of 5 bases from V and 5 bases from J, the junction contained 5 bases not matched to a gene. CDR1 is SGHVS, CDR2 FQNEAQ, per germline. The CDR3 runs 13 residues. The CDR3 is CASSRPGGYGYTF. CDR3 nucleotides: TGTGCCAGCAGCCGTCCAGGGGGGTATGGCTACACCTTC.

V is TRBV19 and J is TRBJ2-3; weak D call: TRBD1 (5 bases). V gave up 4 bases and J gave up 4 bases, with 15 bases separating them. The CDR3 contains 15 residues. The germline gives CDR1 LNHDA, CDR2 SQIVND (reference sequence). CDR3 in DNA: TGTGCCAGTAGTAATCTTCTGTCAGGGTCAGATACGCAGTATTTT. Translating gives CASSNLLSGSDTQYF.

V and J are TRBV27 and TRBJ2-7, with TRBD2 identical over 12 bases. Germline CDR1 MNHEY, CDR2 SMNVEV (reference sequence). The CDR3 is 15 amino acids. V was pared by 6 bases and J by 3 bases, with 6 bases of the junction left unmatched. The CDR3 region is CASSASTSGGYEQYF. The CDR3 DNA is TGTGCCAGCAGCGCATCGACTAGCGGGGGCTACGAGCAGTACTTC.

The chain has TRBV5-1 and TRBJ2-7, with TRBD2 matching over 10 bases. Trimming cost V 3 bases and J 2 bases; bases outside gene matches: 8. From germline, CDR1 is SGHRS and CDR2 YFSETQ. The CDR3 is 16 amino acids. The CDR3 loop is CASSSGVAGGTYEQYF. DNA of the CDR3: TGCGCCAGCAGCTCCGGTGTAGCGGGAGGCACCTACGAGCAGTACTTC.

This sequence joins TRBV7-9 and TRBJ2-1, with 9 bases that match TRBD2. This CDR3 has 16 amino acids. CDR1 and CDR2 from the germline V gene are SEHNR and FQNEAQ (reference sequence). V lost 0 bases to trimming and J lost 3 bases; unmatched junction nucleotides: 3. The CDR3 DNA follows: TGTGCCAGCAGCTTAGCCGTGACTAGCGGCTACAATGAGCAGTTCTTC. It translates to CASSLAVTSGYNEQFF.

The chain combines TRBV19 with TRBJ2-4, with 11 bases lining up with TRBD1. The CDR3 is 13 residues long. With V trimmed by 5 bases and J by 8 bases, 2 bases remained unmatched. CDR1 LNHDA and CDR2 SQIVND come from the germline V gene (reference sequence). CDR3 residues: CASSLGQGDIQYF. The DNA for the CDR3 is TGTGCCAGTAGTCTGGGACAGGGGGACATTCAGTACTTC.

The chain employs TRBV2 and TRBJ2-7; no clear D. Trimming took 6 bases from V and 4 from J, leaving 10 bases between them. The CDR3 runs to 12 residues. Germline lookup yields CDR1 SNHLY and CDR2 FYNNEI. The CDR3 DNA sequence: TGTGCCAGCAGAGACGAGGTTTACGAGCAGTACTTC. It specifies CASRDEVYEQYF.

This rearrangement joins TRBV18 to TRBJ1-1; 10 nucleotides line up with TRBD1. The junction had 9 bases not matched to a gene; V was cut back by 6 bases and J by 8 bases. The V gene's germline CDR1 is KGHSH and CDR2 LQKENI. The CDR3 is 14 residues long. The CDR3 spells CASSPRQGADEAFF. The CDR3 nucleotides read TGTGCCAGCTCGCCCCGACAGGGGGCTGACGAAGCTTTCTTT.

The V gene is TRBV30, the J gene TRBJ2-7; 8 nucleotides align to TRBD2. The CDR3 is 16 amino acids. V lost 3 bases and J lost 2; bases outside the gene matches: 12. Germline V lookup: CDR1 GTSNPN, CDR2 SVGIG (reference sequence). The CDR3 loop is CAWRGGGGRRPYEQYF. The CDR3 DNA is TGTGCCTGGAGGGGGGGCGGGGGGCGGAGACCCTACGAGCAGTACTTC.

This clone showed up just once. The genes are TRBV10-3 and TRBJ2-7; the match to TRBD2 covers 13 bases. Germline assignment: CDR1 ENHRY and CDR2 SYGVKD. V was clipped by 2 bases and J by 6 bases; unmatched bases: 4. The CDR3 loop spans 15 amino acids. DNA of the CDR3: TGTGCCATCAGTGAGGGGACTAGCGGGATGGCCGAGCAGTACTTC. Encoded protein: CAISEGTSGMAEQYF.

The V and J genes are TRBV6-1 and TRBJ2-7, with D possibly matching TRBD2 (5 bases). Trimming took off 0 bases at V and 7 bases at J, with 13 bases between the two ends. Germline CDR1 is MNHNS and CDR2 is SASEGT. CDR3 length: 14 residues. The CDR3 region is CASSEAPGRWEQYF. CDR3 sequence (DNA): TGTGCCAGCAGTGAAGCGCCGGGAAGGTGGGAGCAGTACTTC.

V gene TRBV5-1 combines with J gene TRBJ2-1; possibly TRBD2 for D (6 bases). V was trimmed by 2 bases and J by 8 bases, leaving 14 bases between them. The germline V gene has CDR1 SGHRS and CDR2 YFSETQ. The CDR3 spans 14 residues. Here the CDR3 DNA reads TGCGCCAGCAGCTTACGGGAGAAGCCCGATGAGCAGTTCTTC. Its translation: CASSLREKPDEQFF.

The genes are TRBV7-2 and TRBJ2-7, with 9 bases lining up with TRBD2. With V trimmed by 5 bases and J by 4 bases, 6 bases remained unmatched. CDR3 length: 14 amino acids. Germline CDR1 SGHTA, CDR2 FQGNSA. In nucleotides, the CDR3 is TGTGCCAGCAGCCGTTCTAGCGGGGCTTACGAGCAGTACTTC. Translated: CASSRSSGAYEQYF.

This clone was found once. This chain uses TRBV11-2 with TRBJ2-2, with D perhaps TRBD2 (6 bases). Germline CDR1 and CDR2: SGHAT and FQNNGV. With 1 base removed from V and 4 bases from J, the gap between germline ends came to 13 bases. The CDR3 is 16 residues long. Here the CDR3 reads CASSLAIAEITGELFF. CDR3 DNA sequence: TGTGCCAGCAGCTTAGCGATAGCGGAAATCACCGGGGAGCTGTTTTTT.